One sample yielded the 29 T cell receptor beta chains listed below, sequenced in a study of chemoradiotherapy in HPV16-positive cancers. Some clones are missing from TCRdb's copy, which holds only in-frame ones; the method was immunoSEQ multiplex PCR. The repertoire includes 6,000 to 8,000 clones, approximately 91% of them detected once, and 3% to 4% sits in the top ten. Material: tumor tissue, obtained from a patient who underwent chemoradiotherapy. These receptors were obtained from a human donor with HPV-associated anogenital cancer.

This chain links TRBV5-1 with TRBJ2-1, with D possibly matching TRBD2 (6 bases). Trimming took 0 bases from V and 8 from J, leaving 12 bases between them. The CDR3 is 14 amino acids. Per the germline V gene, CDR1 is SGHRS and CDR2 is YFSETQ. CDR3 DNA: TGCGCCAGCAGCTTGGAAACTAGCACCGATGAGCAGTTCTTC. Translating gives CASSLETSTDEQFF.

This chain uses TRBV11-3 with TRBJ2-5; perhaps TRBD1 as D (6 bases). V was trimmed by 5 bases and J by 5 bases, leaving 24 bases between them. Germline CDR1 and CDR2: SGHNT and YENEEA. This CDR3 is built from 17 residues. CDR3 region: CASSPPPPGQRGETQYF. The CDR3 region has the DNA TGTGCCAGCAGCCCACCTCCCCCGGGACAACGAGGGGAGACCCAGTACTTC.

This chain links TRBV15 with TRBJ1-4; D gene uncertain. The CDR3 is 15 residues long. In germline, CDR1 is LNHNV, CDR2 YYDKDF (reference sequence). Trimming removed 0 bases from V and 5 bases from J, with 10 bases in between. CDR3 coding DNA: TGTGCCACCAGCAGAGAAGCGAGGTGGAATGAAAAACTGTTTTTT. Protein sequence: CATSREARWNEKLFF. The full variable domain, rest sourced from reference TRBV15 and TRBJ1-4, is DAMVIQNPRYQVTQFGKPVTLSCSQTLNHNVMYWYQQKSSQAPKLLFHYYDKDFNNEADTPDNFQSRRPNTSFCFLDIRSPGLGDTAMYLCATSREARWNEKLFFGSGTQLSVL.

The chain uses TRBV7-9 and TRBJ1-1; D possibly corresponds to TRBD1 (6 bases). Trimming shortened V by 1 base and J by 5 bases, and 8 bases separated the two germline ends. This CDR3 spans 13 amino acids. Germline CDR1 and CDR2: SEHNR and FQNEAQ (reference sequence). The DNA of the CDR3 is TGTGCCAGCAGCTTAGAAGGGGGTACTGAAGCTTTCTTT. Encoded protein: CASSLEGGTEAFF.

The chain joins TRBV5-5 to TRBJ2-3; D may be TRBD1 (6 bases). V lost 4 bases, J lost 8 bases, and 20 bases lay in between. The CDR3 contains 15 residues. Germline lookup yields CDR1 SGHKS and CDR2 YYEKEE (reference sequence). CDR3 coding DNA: TGTGCCAGCAGCGTTGGAGACCAGGGGCAGGTTACGCAGTATTTT. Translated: CASSVGDQGQVTQYF.

CDR3 region: CASSPQMAQPQHF. CDR3 in DNA: TGTGCCAGCAGCCCTCAGATGGCTCAGCCCCAGCATTTT. V usage is TRBV4-2 and J usage is TRBJ1-5; D call uncertain. The CDR3 has 13 residues. Between the trimmed V and J ends, which lost 4 bases and 6 bases, there was a span of 10 bases. Looked up from germline, CDR1 is LGHNA and CDR2 is YNFKEQ.

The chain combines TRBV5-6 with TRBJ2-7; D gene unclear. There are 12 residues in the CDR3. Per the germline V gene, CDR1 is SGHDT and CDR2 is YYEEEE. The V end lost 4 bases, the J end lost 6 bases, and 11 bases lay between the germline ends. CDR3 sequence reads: CASSHTSGEQYV. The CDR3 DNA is TGTGCCAGCAGCCACACGTCGGGCGAGCAGTACGTC.

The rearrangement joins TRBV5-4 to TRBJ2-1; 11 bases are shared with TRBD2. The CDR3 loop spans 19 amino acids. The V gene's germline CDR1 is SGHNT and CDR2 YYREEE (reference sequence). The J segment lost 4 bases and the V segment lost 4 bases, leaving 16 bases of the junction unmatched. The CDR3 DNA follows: TGTGCCAGCAGCGCGGGACTAGCGGTTAGGATGGGGGGATACAATGAGCAGTTCTTC. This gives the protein CASSAGLAVRMGGYNEQFF.

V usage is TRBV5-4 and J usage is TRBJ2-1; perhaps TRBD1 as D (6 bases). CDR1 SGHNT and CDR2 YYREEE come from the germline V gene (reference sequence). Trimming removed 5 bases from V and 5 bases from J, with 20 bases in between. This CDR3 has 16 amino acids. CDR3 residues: CASRPITGIRHNEQFF. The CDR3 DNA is TGTGCCAGCAGACCCATCACAGGGATTCGGCACAATGAGCAGTTCTTC.

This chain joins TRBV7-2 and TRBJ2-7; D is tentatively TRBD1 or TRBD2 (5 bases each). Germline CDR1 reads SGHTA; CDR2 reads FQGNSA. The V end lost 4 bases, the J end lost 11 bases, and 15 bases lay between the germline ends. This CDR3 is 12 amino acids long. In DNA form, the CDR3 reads TGTGCCAGCAGCTCCCATCGGGACGGCGAGTACTTC. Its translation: CASSSHRDGEYF.

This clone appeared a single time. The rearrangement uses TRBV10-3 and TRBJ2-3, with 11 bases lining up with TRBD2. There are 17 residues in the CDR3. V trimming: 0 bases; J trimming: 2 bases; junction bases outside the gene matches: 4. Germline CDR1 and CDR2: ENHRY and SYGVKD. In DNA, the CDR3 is TGTGCCATCAGTGAGTCTCCTAGCGGGGGGTTCACAGATACGCAGTATTTT. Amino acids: CAISESPSGGFTDTQYF.

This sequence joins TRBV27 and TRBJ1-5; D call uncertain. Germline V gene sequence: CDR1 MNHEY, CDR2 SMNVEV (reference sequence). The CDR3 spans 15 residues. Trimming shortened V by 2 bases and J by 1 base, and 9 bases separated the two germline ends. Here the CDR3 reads CASSLDLRSNQPQHF. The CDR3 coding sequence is TGTGCCAGCAGTTTAGACCTGAGGAGCAATCAGCCCCAGCATTTT.

The DNA for the CDR3 is TGTGCCAGCAGGATCGACAGGGACCCCCTCGAGCAGTACTTC. Translation: CASRIDRDPLEQYF. The chain combines TRBV6-1 with TRBJ2-7, with 7 bases fitting TRBD1. J was trimmed by 6 bases and V by 6 bases; bases with no gene match: 11. Germline V gene data show CDR1 as MNHNS and CDR2 as SASEGT. This CDR3 has 14 residues.

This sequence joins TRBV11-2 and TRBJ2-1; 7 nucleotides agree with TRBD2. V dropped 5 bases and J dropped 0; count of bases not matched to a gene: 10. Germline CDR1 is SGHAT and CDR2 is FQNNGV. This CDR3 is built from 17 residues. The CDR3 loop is CASSPTTSASSYNEQFF. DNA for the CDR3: TGTGCCAGCAGCCCCACTACTAGCGCTAGCTCCTACAATGAGCAGTTCTTC. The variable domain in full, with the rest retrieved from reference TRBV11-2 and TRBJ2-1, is EAGVAQSPRYKIIEKRQSVAFWCNPISGHATLYWYQQILGQGPKLLIQFQNNGVVDDSQLPKDRFSAERLKGVDSTLKIQPAKLEDSAVYLCASSPTTSASSYNEQFFGPGTRLTVL.

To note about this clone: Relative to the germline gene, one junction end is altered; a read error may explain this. This CDR3 reads CARRGGGGAIAEAFF. DNA for the CDR3: TGTGCCCGGAGGGGTGGAGGGGGCGCAATCGCTGAAGCTTTCTTT. This chain links TRBV30 with TRBJ1-1; 7 bases are shared with TRBD1. This CDR3 has 15 amino acids. Germline loops: CDR1 GTSNPN, CDR2 SVGIG (reference sequence).

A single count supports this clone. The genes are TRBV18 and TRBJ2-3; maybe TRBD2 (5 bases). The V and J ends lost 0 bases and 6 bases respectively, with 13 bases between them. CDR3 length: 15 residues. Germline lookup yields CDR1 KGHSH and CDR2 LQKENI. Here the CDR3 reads CASSPPSLGGDTQYF. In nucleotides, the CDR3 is TGTGCCAGCTCACCACCGAGCTTAGGCGGGGATACGCAGTATTTT.

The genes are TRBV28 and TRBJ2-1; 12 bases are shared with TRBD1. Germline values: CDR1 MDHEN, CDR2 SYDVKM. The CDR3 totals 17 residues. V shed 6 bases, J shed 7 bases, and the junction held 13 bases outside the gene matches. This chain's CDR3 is CASRGSAGTGGYNEQFF. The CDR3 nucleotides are TGTGCCAGCAGGGGATCCGCCGGGACAGGGGGCTATAATGAGCAGTTCTTC.

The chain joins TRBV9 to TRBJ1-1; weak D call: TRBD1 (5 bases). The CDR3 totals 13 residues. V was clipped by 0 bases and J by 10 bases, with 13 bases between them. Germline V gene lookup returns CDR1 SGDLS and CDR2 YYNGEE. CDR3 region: CASSVDFRAGAFF. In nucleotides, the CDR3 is TGTGCCAGCAGCGTAGACTTCAGGGCGGGAGCTTTCTTT.

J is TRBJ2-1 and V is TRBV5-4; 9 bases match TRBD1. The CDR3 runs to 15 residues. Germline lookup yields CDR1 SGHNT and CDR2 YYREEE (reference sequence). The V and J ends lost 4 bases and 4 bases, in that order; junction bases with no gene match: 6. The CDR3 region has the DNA TGTGCCAGCAGCGGGGGGGGGACAGGGTACAATGAGCAGTTCTTC. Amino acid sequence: CASSGGGTGYNEQFF.

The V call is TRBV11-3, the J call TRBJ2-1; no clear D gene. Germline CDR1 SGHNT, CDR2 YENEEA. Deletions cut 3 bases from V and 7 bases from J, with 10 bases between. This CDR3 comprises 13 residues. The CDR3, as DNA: TGTGCCAGCAGCTTGGGATCGGGTAATGAGCAGTTCTTC. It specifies CASSLGSGNEQFF.

Here the CDR3 reads CASSSSGQGRYQPQHF. For the CDR3, the DNA is TGTGCCAGCAGCTCGTCCGGACAGGGAAGGTATCAGCCCCAGCATTTT. V and J are TRBV7-9 and TRBJ1-5, with 8 positions matching TRBD1. V shed 4 bases and J 5 bases; nucleotides not matched to a gene: 10. The CDR3 totals 16 residues. Looked up from germline, CDR1 is SEHNR and CDR2 is FQNEAQ (reference sequence). Complete variable domain (other parts from reference TRBV7-9 and TRBJ1-5): DTGVSQNPRHKITKRGQNVTFRCDPISEHNRLYWYRQTLGQGPEFLTYFQNEAQLEKSRLLSDRFSAERPKGSFSTLEIQRTEQGDSAMYLCASSSSGQGRYQPQHFGDGTRLSIL.

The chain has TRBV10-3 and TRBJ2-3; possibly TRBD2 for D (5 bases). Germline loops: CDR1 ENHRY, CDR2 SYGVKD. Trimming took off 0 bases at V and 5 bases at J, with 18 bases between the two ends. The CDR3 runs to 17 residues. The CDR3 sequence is CAISESSRGRGRDTQYF. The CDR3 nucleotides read TGTGCCATCAGTGAGTCAAGCCGCGGGCGCGGACGAGATACGCAGTATTTT.

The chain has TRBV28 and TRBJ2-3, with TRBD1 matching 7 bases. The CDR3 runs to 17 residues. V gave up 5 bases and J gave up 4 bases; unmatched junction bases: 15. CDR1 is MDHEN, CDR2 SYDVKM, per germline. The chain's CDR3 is CASSPQQGPVRADTQYF. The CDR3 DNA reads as TGTGCCAGCAGTCCCCAACAGGGGCCTGTCCGCGCAGATACGCAGTATTTT.

The CDR3 region is CASSLRDSGETEAFF. The CDR3 DNA reads as TGTGCCAGCAGCTTACGGGACAGCGGGGAAACTGAAGCTTTCTTT. This chain joins TRBV7-9 and TRBJ1-1, with 7 bases that match TRBD1. CDR3 length: 15 amino acids. Germline V gives CDR1 SEHNR, CDR2 FQNEAQ (reference sequence). V was clipped by 2 bases and J by 5 bases; unmatched bases: 8.

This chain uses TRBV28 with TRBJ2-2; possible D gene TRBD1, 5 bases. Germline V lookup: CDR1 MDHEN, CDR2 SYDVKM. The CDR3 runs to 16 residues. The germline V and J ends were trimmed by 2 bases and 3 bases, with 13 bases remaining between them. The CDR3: CASSLVGLGDTGELFF. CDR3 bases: TGTGCCAGCAGTTTAGTGGGTTTAGGGGACACCGGGGAGCTGTTTTTT.

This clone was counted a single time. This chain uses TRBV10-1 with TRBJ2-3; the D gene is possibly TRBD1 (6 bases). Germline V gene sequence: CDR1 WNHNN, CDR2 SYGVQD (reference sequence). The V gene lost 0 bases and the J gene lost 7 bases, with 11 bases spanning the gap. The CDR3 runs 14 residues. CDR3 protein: CASSESGGWNTQYF. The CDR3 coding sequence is TGCGCCAGCAGTGAGTCAGGGGGATGGAATACGCAGTATTTT.

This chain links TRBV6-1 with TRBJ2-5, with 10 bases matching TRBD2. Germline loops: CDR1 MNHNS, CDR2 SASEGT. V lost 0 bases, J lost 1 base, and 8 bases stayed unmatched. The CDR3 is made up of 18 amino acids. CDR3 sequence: CASSEAFWTSGGQETQYF. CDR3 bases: TGTGCCAGCAGTGAAGCTTTCTGGACTAGCGGAGGCCAAGAGACCCAGTACTTC.

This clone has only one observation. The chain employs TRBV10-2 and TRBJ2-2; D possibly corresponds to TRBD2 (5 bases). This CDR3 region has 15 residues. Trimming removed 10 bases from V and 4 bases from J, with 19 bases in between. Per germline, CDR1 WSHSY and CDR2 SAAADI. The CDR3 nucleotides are TGCGCCACCCGGAGGAGGCCCGAAGGCACCGGGGAGCTGTTTTTT. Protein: CATRRRPEGTGELFF.

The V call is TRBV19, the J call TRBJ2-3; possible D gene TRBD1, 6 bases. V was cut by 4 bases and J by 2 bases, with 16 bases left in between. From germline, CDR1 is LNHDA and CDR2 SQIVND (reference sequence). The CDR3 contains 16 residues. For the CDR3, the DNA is TGTGCCAGTAGTACGCTTCTCAGGGGATCCACAGATACGCAGTATTTT. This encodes CASSTLLRGSTDTQYF.